This T cell receptor beta chain was observed in a study of spatial heterogeneity in lung cancer. This clonotype was counted ten times or more. The antigen remains undetermined. Regarding the study as a whole: In tumors, expanded intratumoral alpha and beta TCR counts tracked mutation counts.

Time point meaning: sample taken at primary tumor resection. Deletions cut 0 bases from V and 3 bases from J, with 13 bases between. There are 15 residues in the CDR3. CDR1 and CDR2 (germline): GTSNPN, SVGIG (reference sequence). TCRdb called the 5' RACE reads again in MiXCR, with one record for every CDR3 protein. The repertoire holds about 22,000 distinct CDR3 sequences, with more than 2.5% as singletons. The sequence came from a male donor with early-stage non-small cell lung cancer. This chain uses TRBV30 with TRBJ2-3, with D maybe TRBD2 (6 bases). Here the sequenced sample was lung tumor tissue, taken at surgery. CDR3 sequence (DNA): TGTGCCTGGAGTGTCGGGCGGGATGGGACAGATACGCAGTATTTT. Translated: CAWSVGRDGTDTQYF.